A selection of T cell receptor beta chains follows, all from one sample in a study of T-cell reconstitution after alpha-beta-depleted transplantation in children. TCRdb reanalysed the PCR reads using MiXCR and keeps one entry per CDR3 protein. The repertoire holds about 400,000 distinct CDR3 sequences, roughly 22% seen once, with less than 4.5% in the top ten. The sequences come from PBMCs from the stem cell graft donor, collected from the stem cell graft. These receptor sequences come from a human donor who donated a stem cell graft to a child with acute myeloid leukemia. Each CDR3 is given with its conserved first and last residue. D genes are given only for firm matches. Clone size is not always given. Where it is, it says once, few, many or a class for expanded clones.

V gene,clone size,J gene,D gene,CDR3 DNA,CDR3 protein
TRBV7-2,-,TRBJ2-1,TRBD2,TGTGCCAGCAGGCAAACTAGCGGGAGGGGTGGGGAGCAGTTCTTC,CASRQTSGRGGEQFF
TRBV19,-,TRBJ2-7,-,TGTGCCAGTAGCCCCTCCGTCATGGCCTACGAGCAGTACTTC,CASSPSVMAYEQYF
TRBV7-6,-,TRBJ2-7,-,TGTGCCAGCAGCCTCCGGGGCCCAGGGAGCTCCTACGAGCAGTACTTC,CASSLRGPGSSYEQYF
TRBV7-4,-,TRBJ2-7,TRBD1,TGTGCCAGCACCATAAGCGGCAGGGGGCCTTGCATAACCTGGCAGCAGTACTTC,CASTISGRGPCITWQQYF
TRBV5-6,-,TRBJ2-7,-,TGTGCCAGCAGCTTGGGCCCGGGATCCATCGAGCAGTACTTC,CASSLGPGSIEQYF
TRBV5-5,-,TRBJ2-7,-,TGTGCCAGCATCTATAGCAGCTACGAGCAGTACTTC,CASIYSSYEQYF
TRBV10-3,-,TRBJ2-1,TRBD2,TGTGCCATCAGTGATGCACTTGGGACTAGCACCCATGAGCAGTTCTTC,CAISDALGTSTHEQFF
TRBV25-1,-,TRBJ2-1,-,TGTGCCAGCAGTTCTTCCGGCGCATGGAATGAGCAGTTCTTC,CASSSSGAWNEQFF
TRBV6-4,many,TRBJ2-3,-,TGTGCCAGCAGTGTAGAGGGCACAGATACGCAGTATTTT,CASSVEGTDTQYF
TRBV15,few,TRBJ1-1,-,TGTGCCACCAGCAGTGGACAGATGATGAACACTGAAGCTTTCTTT,CATSSGQMMNTEAFF
TRBV12-3/TRBV12-4,-,TRBJ2-6,-,TGTGCCAGCACCCCCTGGACCGAACCCTCTGGGGCCAACGTCCTGACTTTC,CASTPWTEPSGANVLTF
TRBV12-5,few,TRBJ1-1,TRBD1,TGTGCTAGTGGTATCACAGGGGATACTGAAGCTTTCTTT,CASGITGDTEAFF
TRBV20-1,many,TRBJ2-5,TRBD2,TGCAGTGCTAGTTTCTCTAGCGGCAAGACCCAGTACTTC,CSASFSSGKTQYF
TRBV12-3/TRBV12-4,many,TRBJ2-7,-,TGTGCCAGCAGTTTGTGGGGTTGGCAGGGCTCCTACGAGCAGTACTTC,CASSLWGWQGSYEQYF
TRBV7-3,-,TRBJ2-3,-,TGTGCCAGCAGCTCCGGGGCCAGACCCTTGTCCGATACGCAGTATTTT,CASSSGARPLSDTQYF
TRBV29-1,few,TRBJ2-7,TRBD1,TGCAGCGCCGTCCGGACAGGCTCTTCCTACGAGCAGTACTTC,CSAVRTGSSYEQYF
TRBV12-3/TRBV12-4,-,TRBJ2-7,-,TGTGCCAGCAGTTTAGCGGGATTCAACTACGAGCAGTACTTC,CASSLAGFNYEQYF
TRBV5-1,few,TRBJ2-3,-,TGCGCCAGCAGCTTCGAGTCTTTCACAGATACGCAGTATTTT,CASSFESFTDTQYF
TRBV7-1,few,TRBJ2-1,TRBD2,TGTGCCAGCAGCTCTCACCCACTCCGGACTAGCGGGAACCCCAGGATGGGCAATGAGCAGTTCTTC,CASSSHPLRTSGNPRMGNEQFF
TRBV29-1,many,TRBJ2-1,-,TGCAGCGTTGAAGGGGATAGTGCGGGATCTGAGCAGTTCTTC,CSVEGDSAGSEQFF
TRBV28,-,TRBJ2-6,-,TGTGCCAGCAGTTTAAACAGGGCTGGGGCCAACGTCCTGACTTTC,CASSLNRAGANVLTF
TRBV28,-,TRBJ2-7,-,TGTGCCAGCAGTTACCACAGGGGGGGCGAGCAGTACTTC,CASSYHRGGEQYF
TRBV29-1,few,TRBJ2-7,-,TGCAGCGTTGTAAGGCCGAGCGGCGAGCAGTACTTC,CSVVRPSGEQYF
TRBV6-5,-,TRBJ2-1,-,TGTGCCAGCAGTTTCGAGCCAGGCGAGGGGGATGAGCAGTTCTTC,CASSFEPGEGDEQFF
TRBV24-1,-,TRBJ1-2,TRBD1,TGTGCCACCAGAGGGACAGGGCGTCAGTATGGCTACACCTTC,CATRGTGRQYGYTF
TRBV20-1,many,TRBJ2-7,TRBD1,TGCAGTGCTCGGACAGGGCGCGAGCAGTACTTC,CSARTGREQYF
TRBV12-3/TRBV12-4,many,TRBJ2-1,TRBD2,TGTGCCAGCACCTTGGCGGGGACTAGGGTTAATGAGCAGTTCTTC,CASTLAGTRVNEQFF
TRBV5-1,-,TRBJ2-1,TRBD2,TGCGCCAGCAGCTTGGTGCCGTGGACTAGCGAATACAATGAGCAGTTCTTC,CASSLVPWTSEYNEQFF
TRBV12-3/TRBV12-4,-,TRBJ2-3,-,TGTGCCAGCAGTTTATCGCGGGGATATAGCACAGATACGCAGTATTTT,CASSLSRGYSTDTQYF
TRBV6-2/TRBV6-3,few,TRBJ2-1,-,TGTGCCAGCAGTGAGACCTCCTACAATGAGCAGTTCTTC,CASSETSYNEQFF
TRBV7-7,-,TRBJ2-5,TRBD2,TGTGCCAGCAGCTCCCAAGCGGGAGGGTTCGGCGAGACCCAGTACTTC,CASSSQAGGFGETQYF
TRBV20-1,-,TRBJ2-7,-,TGCAGTGCCAAGGCGCCATTCGGGGACGAGCAGTACTTC,CSAKAPFGDEQYF
TRBV20-1,-,TRBJ2-1,-,TGCAGTGCTTCCCAGGGGCCATCGAATGAGCAGTTCTTC,CSASQGPSNEQFF
TRBV4-3,-,TRBJ2-3,-,TGCGCCAGCAGCCAAGATTATCTAAGCACAGATACGCAGTATTTT,CASSQDYLSTDTQYF
TRBV28,-,TRBJ1-2,-,TGTGCCAGCAGTGGCGTAGGGAGCCTGGCCTATGGCTACACCTTC,CASSGVGSLAYGYTF
TRBV5-1,-,TRBJ2-1,TRBD2,TGCGCCAGTGCCGGGACTAGCGTGAATGAGCAGTTCTTC,CASAGTSVNEQFF
TRBV12-3/TRBV12-4,-,TRBJ2-2,TRBD1,TGTGCCAGCAGCTCCGGACAGGGAAACACCGGGGAGCTGTTTTTT,CASSSGQGNTGELFF
TRBV6-2/TRBV6-3,few,TRBJ2-2,TRBD1,TGTGCCAGCAGTTACGGGCCGACAGGGCCCGGGGAGCTGTTTTTT,CASSYGPTGPGELFF
TRBV25-1,many,TRBJ2-2,TRBD2,TGTGCCAGCAGTGTGGGGGGAGGGCAGCGCGGGGAGCTGTTTTTT,CASSVGGGQRGELFF
TRBV12-3/TRBV12-4,-,TRBJ1-1,-,TGTGCCAGCAGTTTGTCCAGGGTGACTGAAGCTTTCTTT,CASSLSRVTEAFF
TRBV12-3/TRBV12-4,many,TRBJ1-6,-,TGTGCCAGCAGAGAAGCAGGGATTGGATCACCCCTCCACTTT,CASREAGIGSPLHF
TRBV4-3,few,TRBJ2-7,-,TGCGCCAGCAGCCAAGTTAACGGGTACGAGCAGTACTTC,CASSQVNGYEQYF
TRBV27,-,TRBJ2-7,TRBD1,TGTGCCAGCAGTACCACGGGGACAGGCATCGACGAGCAGTACTTC,CASSTTGTGIDEQYF
TRBV30,-,TRBJ2-3,TRBD2,TGTGCCTGGAGTGTTCTAGCGGGTAGCACAGATACGCAGTATTTT,CAWSVLAGSTDTQYF
TRBV12-3/TRBV12-4,few,TRBJ2-1,-,TGTGCCAGCATAAACCCCGGAACCCACTACAATGAGCAGTTCTTC,CASINPGTHYNEQFF
TRBV29-1,-,TRBJ2-7,TRBD1,TGCAGCGTTGAAGTTCCAGAGACAGGGCGCTACGAGCAGTACTTC,CSVEVPETGRYEQYF
TRBV20-1,few,TRBJ2-7,TRBD2,TGCAGTGCTAGAGATTACCAGCGGGAGAACGAGCAGTACTTC,CSARDYQRENEQYF
TRBV29-1,few,TRBJ2-5,-,TGCAGCGTTGAAGAACAGGGGGGGGAGACCCAGTACTTC,CSVEEQGGETQYF